This TCR beta chain was sequenced in a study of beta chain features in type 1 diabetes (dated by TCRdb to 2016 to 2019). A note on the overall study: Patients and healthy donors did not differ in mean age, gender distribution, total cell number or subset yield. A total of some 110 million sorted cells were examined across all samples, and a strong correlation was observed between cell number per subset and RNA yield. In the study, TCRB repertoires of sorted circulating CD4+ T cell subsets from recently diagnosed type 1 diabetes patients were compared with those of matched healthy donors. Naive and central memory subsets were obtained from all 28 donors, but regulatory and stem cell-like memory subsets were isolated from only 8 patients and roughly 8 healthy donors. Overall results and qualifications from the work: Type 1 diabetes patients showed a moderate but significant shortening of TCRB CDR3 length in all four CD4+ subsets. Naive, central memory and regulatory TCRB repertoires appeared more similar among patients than among healthy donors. Because cDNA was sequenced instead of genomic DNA, activated cells with high expression could be over-represented, although the groups did not differ in activation or CD3 levels. HLA sub-analyses involved small numbers of individuals, so any influence of HLA type on TCRB rearrangement remained unresolved. At VDJ recombination sites, patients with type 1 diabetes made fewer insertions and deleted more nucleotides, a pattern implying thymic rearrangement abnormalities. Shorter templates might have been favored by PCR, but patient and control samples were amplified and corrected together, so both groups would have been affected equally by any skew.

This clone has more than one count but fewer than ten. Its target antigen remains unknown. Base-call qualities are not available, and no considerably larger clone is one nucleotide away. The entire isolated RNA was reverse transcribed using the High Capacity cDNA Reverse Transcription Kit, and thus expressed TCRB transcripts were sequenced. Deep immunoSEQ sequencing was applied to naive, central memory and regulatory T cell samples, giving an average of about 3.4 million total reads per sample. After sorted cells were lysed in RLT buffer, RNA was extracted with DNase-treated RNeasy Micro or Mini kits, with the choice depending on cell number. To prevent cross-contamination, each cell subset was processed individually, whereas patient and healthy donor samples were processed jointly. Using the immunoSEQ multiplex PCR, TCRB sequences were amplified from cDNA into 87-bp fragments spanning the CDR3 region. Amplicons were sequenced on the Illumina HiSeq platform. Regarding the original processing steps: PCR bias was corrected computationally using synthetic template baselines, and reads within Hamming distance 2 were collapsed, with unmergeable singletons discarded. By aligning reads against IMGT, V, D and J genes, CDR3 length, and insertions or deletions at six rearrangement sites were assigned. Within each subset, clonotype counts were normalized to sorted cell number, and only after that were true diversity and Gini coefficients computed with the tcR R package. The overlap coefficient, calculated on TCRB nucleotide sequences, was used to quantify repertoire sharing. As a proxy for the pre-selection repertoire, out-of-frame TCRB sequences from naive cells were analyzed. TCRdb mirrors the immuneACCESS table, restricted to in-frame sequences. Some clones are absent from its copies; in checked studies, under half trace to an unresolved V gene, and the reason for the others is unknown. Clone size and the V and J calls come from that table; the DNA yielded D and trimming. This sample comprises fewer than 350,000 clones, about 15% of them detected only once. The ten top clones hold 0.015% to 0.017% of the sample.

Each donor gave one peripheral blood draw, approximately 110 mL on average, collected into heparinised tubes. A BD FACSAria II was used to sort naive, central memory, regulatory and stem cell-like memory CD4+ T cells with a panel that included CD45RO, CCR7, CD25, CD127, CD95 and CD27. Every sorted population had a purity above 95%. PBMCs were isolated immediately by Lymphoprep density gradient centrifugation and stained directly without culture. Samples were stained and sorted in pairs, with one healthy donor and one patient per experiment, so that batch effects were minimized. The CDR3 runs 11 residues from the cysteine to the phenylalanine. Left in the record is the CDR3 DNA by itself, 33 bases read in frame from the first base. According to the germline V gene, CDR1 reads SNHLY and CDR2 reads FYNNEI. V and J lose 3 bases and 9 bases, and a span of 7 bases separates them.

The material sequenced was naive CD4+ T cells from blood. Per the publication, the cell subset or site label means: true naive CD4+ T cells. The clonotype comes from a man in his late teens or twenties with type 1 diabetes. The chain was built from TRBV2 and TRBJ2-3; the D gene is perhaps TRBD1, on 5 matching bases. CDR3 sequence: CASSDRETQYF. The DNA reads as follows: TGTGCCAGCAGTGACAGGGAAACGCAGTATTTT.